This T cell receptor beta chain came from a study of spatial heterogeneity in lung cancer (dated by TCRdb to 2018 to 2020). About the investigation overall: Beta-chain transcripts were consistently detected in greater numbers than alpha-chain transcripts, which likely reflected higher beta-chain transcript abundance. Nonsynonymous mutation counts, determined by whole-exome sequencing of tumor tissue, were related to features of the TCR repertoire. In the raw uncorrected reads, each unique combination of TCR and UMI appeared more than ten times on average. At surgery, 220 tumor regions, around 68 matched nontumor lung samples and 56 PBMC samples were TCR-sequenced for both alpha and beta chains. In non-small cell lung cancer, the study made a quantitative comparison of TCR alpha and beta repertoires among multiple tumor regions, matched nontumor lung and blood. In tumor regions, TCR transcript counts showed a strong correlation with a T cell transcriptional module score from matched bulk RNA-seq.

This clonotype was observed a few times. Its binding antigen is unknown. There are no base qualities to consult, and no much larger clone falls within one base. This beta chain is off target for a library built for alpha chains, so its abundance means little. Receptor libraries were prepared by 5' RACE. The data were produced on a NextSeq 500. The TCR library protocol attached a unique molecular identifier to each TCR cDNA molecule to allow correction of PCR and sequencing errors. In the paper's pipeline: TCR identification, UMI-based error correction and CDR3 extraction were performed with Decombinator tools. TCRs above a frequency of 2 per 1,000, corresponding to the top 1% of the tumor frequency distribution, were defined as expanded. Expanded tumor TCRs were classed as regional if statistically deemed absent (corrected P<0.05) from at least one tumor region, otherwise ubiquitous. Rényi diversity was computed with the R vegan package after subsampling each repertoire 100 times to 5,000 TCRs. CDR3 similarity networks were built from amino acid triplet string-kernel similarity, connecting CDR3s with pairwise similarity above 0.82. TCRdb trimmed public reads at Q25 via fastp, called clones via MiXCR and kept in-frame beta chains. When rows share a CDR3 protein, they turn into one entry using the most common DNA and genes. The V and J calls follow TCRdb's processing rather than the paper's. The sample yields 700 to 850 distinct CDR3 sequences; roughly 9.1% were counted once. The biggest ten clones account for 32% of the sample.

Broader findings and caveats from the paper: TCR-seq coverage of tumor T cells was estimated at only approximately 7% for alpha chains and about 13% for beta chains. Additional single-cell paired TCR alpha and beta sequencing was considered necessary to confirm, at a functional level, the hypothesis that regional TCRs recognize regional mutations. A correlation was observed between the number of expanded intratumoral alpha and beta TCRs and the tumor nonsynonymous mutation count. The count of ubiquitous expanded TCRs correlated with the count of ubiquitous nonsynonymous mutations, and the count of regional expanded TCRs correlated with the count of regional nonsynonymous mutations.

In light of the paper, this sample's time point label describes: sample taken at primary tumor resection. Donors were 65 to 85 patients with early-stage, untreated non-small cell lung cancer from the lung TRACERx cohort. TCR sequencing used whole RNA extracted from tumor and nontumor lung tissue, or from cryopreserved PBMC samples, without cell sorting. Patients were selected for TCR sequencing only if sufficient RNA was available from at least two tumor regions. A lung pathologist reviewed the tumor and adjacent nontumor lung specimens before the specimens were selected. Sequences MNHEY (CDR1) and SMNVEV (CDR2) are obtained from the germline V gene (reference sequence). The germline V and J ends show losses of 7 bases and 1 base respectively, and no gene match explains 5 bases of the junction. Inclusive of the bounding cysteine and phenylalanine, the CDR3 is 15 residues long. The entry retains the CDR3 DNA only, 45 bases that are in frame from base 1.

Specimen: lung tumor tissue, collected at surgery. The chain uses TRBV27 and TRBJ1-5, and 9 junction bases match TRBD1. The source is a male donor with early-stage non-small cell lung cancer. The DNA reads as follows: TGTGCCAGCAAGGCAGGGACAGGGAGCAATCAGCCCCAGCATTTT. This gives the protein CASKAGTGSNQPQHF.